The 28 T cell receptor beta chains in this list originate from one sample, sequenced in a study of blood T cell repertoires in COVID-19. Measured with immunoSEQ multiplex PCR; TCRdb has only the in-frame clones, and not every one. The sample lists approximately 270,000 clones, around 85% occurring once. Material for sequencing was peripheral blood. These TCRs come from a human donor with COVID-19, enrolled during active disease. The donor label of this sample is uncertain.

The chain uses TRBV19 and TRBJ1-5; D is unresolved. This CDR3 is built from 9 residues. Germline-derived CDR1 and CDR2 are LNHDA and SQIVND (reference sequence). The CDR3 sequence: CGVGQPQHF. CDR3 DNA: TGTGGGGTGGGCCAGCCCCAGCATTTT.

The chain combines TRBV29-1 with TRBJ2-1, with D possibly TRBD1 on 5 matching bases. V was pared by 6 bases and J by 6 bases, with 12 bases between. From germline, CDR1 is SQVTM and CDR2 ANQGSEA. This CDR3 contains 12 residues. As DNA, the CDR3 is TGCAGCGTGACACACGACAGCAATGAGCAGTTCTTC. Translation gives CSVTHDSNEQFF.

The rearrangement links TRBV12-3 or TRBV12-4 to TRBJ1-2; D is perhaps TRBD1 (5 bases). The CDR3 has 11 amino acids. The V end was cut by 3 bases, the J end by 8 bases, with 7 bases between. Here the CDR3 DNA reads TGTGCCAGCAGTTTCCGGGGGGGCTACACCTTC. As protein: CASSFRGGYTF.

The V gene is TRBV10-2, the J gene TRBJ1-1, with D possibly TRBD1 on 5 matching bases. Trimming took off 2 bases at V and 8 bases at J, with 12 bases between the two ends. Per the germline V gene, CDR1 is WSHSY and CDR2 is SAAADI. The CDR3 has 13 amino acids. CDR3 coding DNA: TGCGCCAGCAGTGAGATCAGGGCAGAGGAAGCTTTCTTT. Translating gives CASSEIRAEEAFF.

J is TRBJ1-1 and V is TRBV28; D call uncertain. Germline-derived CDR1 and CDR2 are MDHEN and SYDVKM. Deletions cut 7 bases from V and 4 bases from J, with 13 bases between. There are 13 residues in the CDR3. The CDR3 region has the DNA TGTGCCAGCACCCCGGCTTGGGCCACTGAAGCTTTCTTT. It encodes CASTPAWATEAFF.

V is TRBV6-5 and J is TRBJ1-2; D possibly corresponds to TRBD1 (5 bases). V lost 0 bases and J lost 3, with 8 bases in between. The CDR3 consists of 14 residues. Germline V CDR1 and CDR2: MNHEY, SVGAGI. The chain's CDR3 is CASSYSAGYYGYTF. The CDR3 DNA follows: TGTGCCAGCAGTTACTCGGCAGGGTACTATGGCTACACCTTC.

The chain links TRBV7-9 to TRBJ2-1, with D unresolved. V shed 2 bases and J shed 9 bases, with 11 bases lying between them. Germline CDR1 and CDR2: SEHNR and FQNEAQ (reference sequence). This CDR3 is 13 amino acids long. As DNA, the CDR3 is TGTGCCAGCAGCTTAAACGTACTCGCTGAGCAGTTCTTC. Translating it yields CASSLNVLAEQFF.

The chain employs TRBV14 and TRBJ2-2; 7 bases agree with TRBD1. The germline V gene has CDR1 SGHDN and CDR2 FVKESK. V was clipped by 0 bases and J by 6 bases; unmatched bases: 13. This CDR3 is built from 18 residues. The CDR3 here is CASSQDVRTGRVSGELFF. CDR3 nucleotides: TGTGCCAGCAGCCAAGATGTGAGGACAGGACGGGTTTCCGGGGAGCTGTTTTTT.

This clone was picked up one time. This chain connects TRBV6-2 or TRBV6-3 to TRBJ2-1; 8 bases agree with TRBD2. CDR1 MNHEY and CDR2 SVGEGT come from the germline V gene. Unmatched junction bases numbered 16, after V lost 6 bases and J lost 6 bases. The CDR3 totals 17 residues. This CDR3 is CASSQPRGSGGTNEQFF. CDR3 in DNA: TGTGCCAGCAGCCAACCTCGGGGCAGCGGGGGAACCAATGAGCAGTTCTTC.

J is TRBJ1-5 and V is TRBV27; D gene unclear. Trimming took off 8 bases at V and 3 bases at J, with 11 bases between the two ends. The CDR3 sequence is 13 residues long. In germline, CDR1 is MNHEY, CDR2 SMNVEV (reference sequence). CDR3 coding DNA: TGTGCCAGCCGGCGGGCGGTCAATCAGCCCCAGCATTTT. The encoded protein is CASRRAVNQPQHF.

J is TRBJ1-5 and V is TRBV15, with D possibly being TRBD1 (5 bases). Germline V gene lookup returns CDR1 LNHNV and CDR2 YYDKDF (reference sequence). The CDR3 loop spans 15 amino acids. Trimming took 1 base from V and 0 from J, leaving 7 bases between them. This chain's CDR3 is CATSRGTNSNQPQHF. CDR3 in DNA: TGTGCCACCAGCAGAGGGACAAATAGCAATCAGCCCCAGCATTTT. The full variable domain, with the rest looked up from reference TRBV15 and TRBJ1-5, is DAMVIQNPRYQVTQFGKPVTLSCSQTLNHNVMYWYQQKSSQAPKLLFHYYDKDFNNEADTPDNFQSRRPNTSFCFLDIRSPGLGDTAMYLCATSRGTNSNQPQHFGDGTRLSIL.

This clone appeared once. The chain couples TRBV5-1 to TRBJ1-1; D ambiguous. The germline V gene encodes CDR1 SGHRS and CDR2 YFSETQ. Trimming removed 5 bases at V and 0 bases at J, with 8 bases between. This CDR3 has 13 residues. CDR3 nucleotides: TGCGCCAGCAGTTTAGAACTGAACACTGAAGCTTTCTTT. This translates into CASSLELNTEAFF.

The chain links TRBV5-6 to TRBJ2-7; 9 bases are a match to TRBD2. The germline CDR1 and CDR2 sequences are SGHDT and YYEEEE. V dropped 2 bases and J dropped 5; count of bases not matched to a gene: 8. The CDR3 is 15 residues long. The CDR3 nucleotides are TGTGCCAGCAGCTTAGGGCCGGGACTAGCTGACGAGCAGTACTTC. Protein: CASSLGPGLADEQYF.

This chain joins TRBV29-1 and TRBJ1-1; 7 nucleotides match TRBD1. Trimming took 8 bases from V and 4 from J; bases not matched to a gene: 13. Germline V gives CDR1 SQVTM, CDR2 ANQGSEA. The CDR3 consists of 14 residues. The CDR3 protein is CSSKEGAAATEAFF. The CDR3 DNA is TGCAGCTCTAAGGAGGGGGCAGCTGCCACTGAAGCTTTCTTT.

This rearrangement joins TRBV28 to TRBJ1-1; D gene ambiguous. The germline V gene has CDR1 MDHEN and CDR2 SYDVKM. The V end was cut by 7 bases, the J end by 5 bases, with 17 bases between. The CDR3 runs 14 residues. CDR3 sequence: CASTLLIPETEAFF. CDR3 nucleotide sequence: TGTGCCAGCACCCTCCTTATCCCCGAGACTGAAGCTTTCTTT.

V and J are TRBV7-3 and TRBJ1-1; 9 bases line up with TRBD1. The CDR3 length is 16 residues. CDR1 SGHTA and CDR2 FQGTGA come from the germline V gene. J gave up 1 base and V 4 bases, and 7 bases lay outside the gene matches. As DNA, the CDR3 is TGTGCCAGCAGCTCACAGGGGGCAGACTCGAACACTGAAGCTTTCTTT. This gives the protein CASSSQGADSNTEAFF. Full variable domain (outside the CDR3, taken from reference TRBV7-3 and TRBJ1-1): GAGVSQTPSNKVTEKGKYVELRCDPISGHTALYWYRQSLGQGPEFLIYFQGTGAADDSGLPNDRFFAVRPEGSVSTLKIQRTERGDSAVYLCASSSQGADSNTEAFFGQGTRLTVV.

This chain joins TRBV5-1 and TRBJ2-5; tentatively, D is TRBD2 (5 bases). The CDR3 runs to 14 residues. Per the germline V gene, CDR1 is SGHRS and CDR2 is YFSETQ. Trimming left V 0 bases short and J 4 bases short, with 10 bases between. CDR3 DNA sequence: TGCGCCAGCAGCTTGGGGGTGGGGAGAGAGACCCAGTACTTC. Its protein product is CASSLGVGRETQYF. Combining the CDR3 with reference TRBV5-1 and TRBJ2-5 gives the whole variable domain KAGVTQTPRYLIKTRGQQVTLSCSPISGHRSVSWYQQTPGQGLQFLFEYFSETQRNKGNFPGRFSGRQFSNSRSEMNVSTLELGDSALYLCASSLGVGRETQYFGPGTRLLVL.

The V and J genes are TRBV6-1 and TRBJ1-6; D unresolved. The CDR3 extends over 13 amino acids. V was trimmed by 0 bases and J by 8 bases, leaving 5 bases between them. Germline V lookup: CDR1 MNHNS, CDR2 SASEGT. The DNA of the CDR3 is TGTGCCAGCAGTGAAGCGCGAGATTCACCCCTCCACTTT. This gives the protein CASSEARDSPLHF.

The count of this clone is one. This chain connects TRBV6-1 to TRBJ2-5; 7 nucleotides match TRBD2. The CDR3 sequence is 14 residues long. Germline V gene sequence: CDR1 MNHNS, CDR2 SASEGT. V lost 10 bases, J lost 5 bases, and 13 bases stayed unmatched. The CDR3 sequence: CATQGGGSRETQYF. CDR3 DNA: TGTGCCACCCAGGGAGGCGGGAGTAGGGAGACCCAGTACTTC.

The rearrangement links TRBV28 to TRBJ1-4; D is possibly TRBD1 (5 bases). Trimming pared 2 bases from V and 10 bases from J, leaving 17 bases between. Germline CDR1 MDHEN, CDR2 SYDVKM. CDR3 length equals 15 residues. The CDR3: CASSLSEGVVGKLFF. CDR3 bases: TGTGCCAGCAGTTTAAGTGAAGGGGTTGTGGGAAAACTGTTTTTT.

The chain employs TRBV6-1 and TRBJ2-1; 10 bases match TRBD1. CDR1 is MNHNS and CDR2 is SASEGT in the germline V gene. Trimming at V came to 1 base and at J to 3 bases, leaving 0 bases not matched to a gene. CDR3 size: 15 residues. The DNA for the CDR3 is TGTGCCAGCAGTGAAGGGACAGGGGGCTACAATGAGCAGTTCTTC. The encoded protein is CASSEGTGGYNEQFF.

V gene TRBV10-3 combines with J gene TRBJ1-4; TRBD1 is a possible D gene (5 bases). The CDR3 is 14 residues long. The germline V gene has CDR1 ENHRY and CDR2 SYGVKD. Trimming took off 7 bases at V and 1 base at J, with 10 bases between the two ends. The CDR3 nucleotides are TGTGCCATCACCCGGGGGGGAACTAATGAAAAACTGTTTTTT. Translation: CAITRGGTNEKLFF.

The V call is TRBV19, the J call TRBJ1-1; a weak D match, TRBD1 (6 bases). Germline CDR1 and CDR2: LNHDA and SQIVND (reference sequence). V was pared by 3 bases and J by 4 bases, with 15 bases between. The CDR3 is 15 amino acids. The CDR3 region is CASSIAGAGGTEAFF. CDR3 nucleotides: TGTGCCAGTAGTATTGCGGGGGCAGGTGGCACTGAAGCTTTCTTT.

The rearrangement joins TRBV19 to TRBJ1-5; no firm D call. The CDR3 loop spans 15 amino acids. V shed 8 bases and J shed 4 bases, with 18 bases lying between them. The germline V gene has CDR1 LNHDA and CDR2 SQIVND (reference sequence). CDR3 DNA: TGTGCCAGTCGAACTGGCGGGCGGGGAAATCAGCCCCAGCATTTT. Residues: CASRTGGRGNQPQHF.

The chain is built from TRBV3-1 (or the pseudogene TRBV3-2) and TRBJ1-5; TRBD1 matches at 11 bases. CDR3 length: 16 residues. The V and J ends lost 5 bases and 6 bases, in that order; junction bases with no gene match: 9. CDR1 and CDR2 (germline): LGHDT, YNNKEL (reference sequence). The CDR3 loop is CASSNSGTGGSQPQHF. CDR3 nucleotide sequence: TGTGCCAGCAGCAATTCGGGGACAGGGGGAAGTCAGCCCCAGCATTTT.

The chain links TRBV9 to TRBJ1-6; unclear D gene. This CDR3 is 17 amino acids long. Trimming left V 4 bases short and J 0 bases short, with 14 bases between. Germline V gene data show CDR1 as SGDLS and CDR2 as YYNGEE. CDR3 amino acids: CASSSPRGSSYNSPLHF. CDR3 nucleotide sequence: TGTGCCAGCAGCTCCCCCCGGGGTAGCTCCTATAATTCACCCCTCCACTTT.

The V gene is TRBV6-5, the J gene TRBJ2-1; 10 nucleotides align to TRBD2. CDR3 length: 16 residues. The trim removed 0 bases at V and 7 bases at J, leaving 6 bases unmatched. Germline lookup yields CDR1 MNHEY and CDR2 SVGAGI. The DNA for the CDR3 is TGTGCCAGCAGTTACTCATGGCTAGCGGGAGTAAATGAGCAGTTCTTC. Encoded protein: CASSYSWLAGVNEQFF.

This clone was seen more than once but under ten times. The CDR3 sequence: CAWSPTRGSGSWEQYF. In nucleotides, the CDR3 is TGTGCCTGGAGCCCCACCCGGGGTAGCGGGAGTTGGGAGCAGTACTTC. This chain joins TRBV30 and TRBJ2-7; 9 bases agree with TRBD2. CDR3 length equals 16 residues. Germline CDR1 and CDR2: GTSNPN and SVGIG (reference sequence). Trimming removed 3 bases from V and 7 bases from J; junction bases left unmatched: 16. The variable domain in full, with the rest retrieved from reference TRBV30 and TRBJ2-7, is SQTIHQWPATLVQPVGSPLSLECTVEGTSNPNLYWYRQAAGRGLQLLFYSVGIGQISSEVPQNLSASRPQDRQFILSSKKLLLSDSGFYLCAWSPTRGSGSWEQYFGPGTRLTVT.